Following are 32 T cell receptor beta chains from one sample sequenced in a study of Ad26.COV2.S vaccination and SARS-CoV-2 variants. Documented treatment: roughly 18 received Ad26.COV2.S at low or high dose, single or two shots; 5 received placebo; per-sample allocation not given. The samples were gathered on day 63 after the first injection of vaccine or placebo. TCRdb keeps only in-frame clones here, not all; method: immunoSEQ multiplex PCR. This sample carries roughly 700,000 clones, roughly nine tenths of them seen once, and the ten largest clones take around 1.4%. The material sequenced was peripheral blood, taken in a trial of Ad26.COV2.S vaccine versus placebo. All receptors come from a person aged 18 to 59 who received the Ad26.COV2.S COVID-19 vaccine or a placebo.

J is TRBJ2-1 and V is TRBV19, with 9 bases lining up with TRBD2. The germline V gene has CDR1 LNHDA and CDR2 SQIVND (reference sequence). The CDR3 has 14 amino acids. Unmatched junction bases numbered 7, after V lost 7 bases and J lost 6 bases. The CDR3 protein is CASIAGGPFNEQFF. The CDR3 DNA follows: TGTGCCAGTATTGCGGGAGGGCCGTTCAATGAGCAGTTCTTC.

The gene calls are TRBV19 and TRBJ1-6; no reliable D call. Germline-derived CDR1 and CDR2 are LNHDA and SQIVND (reference sequence). The CDR3 contains 14 residues. The V and J ends lost 3 bases and 7 bases respectively, with 10 bases between them. CDR3 sequence reads: CASSMGSRNSPLHF. The CDR3, as DNA: TGTGCCAGTAGTATGGGCAGCCGCAATTCACCCCTCCACTTT.

This clone appeared a single time. The chain links TRBV10-3 to TRBJ2-2; a possible D gene is TRBD2 (6 bases). Germline V gives CDR1 ENHRY, CDR2 SYGVKD. The V end lost 6 bases, the J end lost 6 bases, and 11 bases lay between the germline ends. The CDR3 covers 13 residues. This CDR3 reads CAIRGLPPGELFF. The CDR3 DNA sequence: TGTGCCATCAGGGGACTTCCCCCCGGGGAGCTGTTTTTT.

This clone has only a few counts. The chain has TRBV19 and TRBJ1-5, with D unresolved. Per germline, CDR1 LNHDA and CDR2 SQIVND (reference sequence). This CDR3 is 14 amino acids long. V was pared by 7 bases and J by 4 bases, with 14 bases between. CDR3 coding DNA: TGTGCCAGTACCGTACGGTACTCTAATCAGCCCCAGCATTTT. Translated: CASTVRYSNQPQHF. Full variable domain (missing parts from reference TRBV19 and TRBJ1-5): DGGITQSPKYLFRKEGQNVTLSCEQNLNHDAMYWYRQDPGQGLRLIYYSQIVNDFQKGDIAEGYSVSREKKESFPLTVTSAQKNPTAFYLCASTVRYSNQPQHFGDGTRLSIL.

The V call is TRBV27, the J call TRBJ2-7; TRBD1 matches 11 bases. The CDR3 runs 16 residues. Germline CDR1 is MNHEY and CDR2 is SMNVEV (reference sequence). Trimming removed 6 bases from V and 3 bases from J; junction bases left unmatched: 10. The CDR3 spells CASRSQGQGGFYEQYF. The CDR3 DNA sequence: TGTGCCAGCAGATCCCAGGGACAGGGGGGTTTCTACGAGCAGTACTTC.

J is TRBJ1-1 and V is TRBV7-9; D ambiguous. Germline values: CDR1 SEHNR, CDR2 FQNEAQ (reference sequence). Between the trimmed V and J ends, which lost 8 bases and 11 bases, there was a span of 21 bases. The CDR3 spans 13 residues. CDR3 DNA sequence: TGTGCCAGCTCGGGAGGGCGCAAGAGCGGGGCTTTCTTT. Protein product: CASSGGRKSGAFF. The variable domain in full, completed from reference TRBV7-9 and TRBJ1-1, reads DTGVSQNPRHKITKRGQNVTFRCDPISEHNRLYWYRQTLGQGPEFLTYFQNEAQLEKSRLLSDRFSAERPKGSFSTLEIQRTEQGDSAMYLCASSGGRKSGAFFGQGTRLTVV.

The V and J genes are TRBV27 and TRBJ2-7, with D uncertain. The CDR3 covers 14 residues. CDR1 MNHEY and CDR2 SMNVEV come from the germline V gene (reference sequence). V lost 0 bases and J 2 bases, leaving 8 bases between the germline ends. The DNA for the CDR3 is TGTGCCAGCAGTTTATCGGGGTTCCCCTACGAGCAGTACTTC. Its protein is CASSLSGFPYEQYF.

This clone was detected only once. The chain has TRBV30 and TRBJ1-6; the D is unclear. The CDR3 runs 12 residues. The germline gives CDR1 GTSNPN, CDR2 SVGIG (reference sequence). The V gene lost 5 bases and the J gene lost 10 bases, with 12 bases spanning the gap. The CDR3 is CAWGRNGSPLHF. The CDR3 DNA reads as TGTGCCTGGGGGAGAAATGGGTCACCCCTCCACTTT.

This sequence joins TRBV10-1 and TRBJ2-7; D possibly matches TRBD1 or TRBD2 (6 bases each). Trimming stripped 2 bases from V and 5 bases from J, with 13 bases between. The CDR3 sequence is 14 residues long. Germline-derived CDR1 and CDR2 are WNHNN and SYGVQD (reference sequence). The CDR3 DNA follows: TGCGCCAGCAGTGAGGGGGGGACAATCCACGAGCAGTACTTC. Its translation: CASSEGGTIHEQYF.

The gene calls are TRBV10-3 and TRBJ1-2; 11 nucleotides match TRBD1. Germline CDR1 and CDR2: ENHRY and SYGVKD. J was trimmed by 8 bases and V by 8 bases; bases with no gene match: 7. This CDR3 is 13 amino acids long. The CDR3 loop reads CAIFPGTGGGYTF. CDR3 bases: TGTGCCATCTTCCCCGGGACAGGGGGAGGCTACACCTTC.

The rearrangement joins TRBV25-1 to TRBJ1-3; D gene unclear. Trimming shortened V by 0 bases and J by 4 bases, and 10 bases separated the two germline ends. The CDR3 extends over 15 amino acids. The germline V gene encodes CDR1 MGHDK and CDR2 SYGVNS. CDR3 sequence (DNA): TGTGCCAGCAGTGAATATGGCGTACAGGGAAACACCATATATTTT. This sequence encodes CASSEYGVQGNTIYF.

The V gene is TRBV5-6, the J gene TRBJ1-2; no clear D gene. The CDR3 is 11 residues long. Germline CDR1 is SGHDT and CDR2 is YYEEEE. V was shortened by 7 bases and J by 8 bases, with 12 bases between the two germline ends. The CDR3 DNA reads TGTGCCAGCTCAAGAGACGCGGGCTACACCTTC. Amino acid sequence: CASSRDAGYTF.

The V gene is TRBV19, the J gene TRBJ1-5, with D maybe TRBD1 (6 bases). The CDR3 has 15 amino acids. Germline V CDR1 and CDR2: LNHDA, SQIVND (reference sequence). The V and J ends lost 3 bases and 3 bases respectively, with 12 bases between them. In DNA form, the CDR3 reads TGTGCCAGTAGTATCCTCACAGGGAACAATCAGCCCCAGCATTTT. Protein product: CASSILTGNNQPQHF. Full variable domain (remainder filled in from reference TRBV19 and TRBJ1-5): DGGITQSPKYLFRKEGQNVTLSCEQNLNHDAMYWYRQDPGQGLRLIYYSQIVNDFQKGDIAEGYSVSREKKESFPLTVTSAQKNPTAFYLCASSILTGNNQPQHFGDGTRLSIL.

The V call is TRBV30, the J call TRBJ1-3, with D uncertain. CDR1 is GTSNPN and CDR2 is SVGIG in the germline V gene (reference sequence). V lost 1 base to trimming and J lost 6 bases, with 7 bases between them. The CDR3 spans 12 residues. The CDR3: CAWSEGTNTIYF. As DNA, the CDR3 is TGTGCCTGGAGTGAGGGCACAAACACCATATATTTT.

Note on this clone: The germline gene is not matched at one end of the junction; a read error may be the cause. This chain links TRBV4-2 with TRBJ2-3; 10 bases line up with TRBD2. Germline assignment: CDR1 LGHNA and CDR2 YNFKEQ. This CDR3 spans 16 amino acids. CDR3 nucleotide sequence: TGTGCCAGCAGACAAGGACCTAGCGGGAGATCGGATACGCAGTATTTT. Its translation is CASRQGPSGRSDTQYF.

The chain uses TRBV10-3 and TRBJ1-6, with no clear D. Trimming removed 10 bases from V and 4 bases from J, with 14 bases in between. CDR3 length: 14 amino acids. The germline V gene encodes CDR1 ENHRY and CDR2 SYGVKD. CDR3 residues: CATLTTEYNSPLHF. For the CDR3, the DNA is TGTGCCACCCTGACGACCGAATATAATTCACCCCTCCACTTT.

J is TRBJ2-3 and V is TRBV5-4; D is unclear. Germline CDR1 reads SGHNT; CDR2 reads YYREEE (reference sequence). V lost 7 bases and J 0 bases, leaving 18 bases between the germline ends. This CDR3 is 16 amino acids long. CDR3 sequence reads: CASAQDGDSSTDTQYF. The CDR3 DNA is TGTGCCAGCGCTCAGGACGGCGACTCTAGCACAGATACGCAGTATTTT.

The rearrangement links TRBV18 to TRBJ2-2; 7 bases match TRBD1. This CDR3 spans 16 amino acids. J gave up 0 bases and V 0 bases, and 1 base lay outside the gene matches. Germline-derived CDR1 and CDR2 are KGHSH and LQKENI. This CDR3 reads CASSPPGTANTGELFF. For the CDR3, the DNA is TGTGCCAGCTCACCACCCGGGACAGCGAACACCGGGGAGCTGTTTTTT.

This chain connects TRBV7-2 to TRBJ1-1; no reliable D call. There are 14 residues in the CDR3. V gave up 5 bases and J gave up 10 bases, with 20 bases separating them. Germline values: CDR1 SGHTA, CDR2 FQGNSA. The CDR3 DNA reads TGTGCCAGCAGCCCACGCGTAGGATATTCCGGAGCTTTCTTT. Translation: CASSPRVGYSGAFF.

V gene TRBV3-1 (or the pseudogene TRBV3-2) combines with J gene TRBJ2-1; 15 bases are a match to TRBD2. The CDR3 sequence is 16 residues long. Germline assignment: CDR1 LGHDT and CDR2 YNNKEL (reference sequence). The trim removed 3 bases at V and 6 bases at J, leaving 3 bases unmatched. CDR3 sequence (DNA): TGTGCCAGCAGCCAGGGACTAGCGGGAGGATTCAATGAGCAGTTCTTC. Protein sequence: CASSQGLAGGFNEQFF.

A few counts support this clone. The rearrangement links TRBV27 to TRBJ1-5, with 7 positions matching TRBD1. Per the germline V gene, CDR1 is MNHEY and CDR2 is SMNVEV (reference sequence). This CDR3 region has 14 residues. With V trimmed by 6 bases and J by 6 bases, 8 bases remained unmatched. CDR3 DNA sequence: TGTGCCAGCAGCCGGACAGGCCTGGGTCAGCCCCAGCATTTT. This sequence encodes CASSRTGLGQPQHF.

V is TRBV4-2 and J is TRBJ2-7; weak D call: TRBD2 (6 bases). The CDR3 loop spans 15 amino acids. V was clipped by 2 bases and J by 0 bases, with 11 bases between them. Per germline, CDR1 LGHNA and CDR2 YNFKEQ. CDR3: CASSQTRESSYEQYF. The DNA for the CDR3 is TGTGCCAGCAGCCAAACCCGGGAGAGCTCCTACGAGCAGTACTTC.

The genes are TRBV9 and TRBJ1-2, with D tentatively TRBD1 (6 bases). This CDR3 spans 13 amino acids. V was clipped by 5 bases and J by 3 bases, with 11 bases between them. Germline CDR1 is SGDLS and CDR2 is YYNGEE. CDR3 DNA: TGTGCCAGCAGTCTAGGGGGGCACTATGGCTACACCTTC. Protein: CASSLGGHYGYTF.

This clone is a singleton in its sample. The chain is built from TRBV5-1 and TRBJ2-1; D may be TRBD1 (5 bases). The CDR3 extends over 16 amino acids. The ends were cut back, 0 bases at V and 0 bases at J, with 10 bases in the middle. Germline CDR1 SGHRS, CDR2 YFSETQ. The CDR3: CASSLDGHNSYNEQFF. CDR3 in DNA: TGCGCCAGCAGCTTGGATGGACACAACTCCTACAATGAGCAGTTCTTC.

The chain is built from TRBV7-2 and TRBJ2-1; D is ambiguous. The CDR3 spans 15 residues. V lost 2 bases and J 2 bases, leaving 10 bases between the germline ends. From germline, CDR1 is SGHTA and CDR2 FQGNSA. The CDR3 region is CASSLRANTYNEQFF. For the CDR3, the DNA is TGTGCCAGCAGCTTACGGGCAAATACCTACAATGAGCAGTTCTTC.

The chain carries TRBV7-9 and TRBJ2-7, with D maybe TRBD2 (7 bases). This CDR3 has 16 amino acids. V lost 3 bases to trimming and J lost 0 bases, with 15 bases between them. Germline V gene sequence: CDR1 SEHNR, CDR2 FQNEAQ (reference sequence). CDR3 DNA sequence: TGTGCCAGCAGCTTTAAGGGGGGGAATCCCTCCTACGAGCAGTACTTC. It codes for CASSFKGGNPSYEQYF.

The chain recombines TRBV11-2 with TRBJ2-5, with D possibly TRBD2 on 5 matching bases. Per germline, CDR1 SGHAT and CDR2 FQNNGV. Trimming removed 5 bases from V and 0 bases from J, with 13 bases in between. This CDR3 spans 15 amino acids. CDR3: CASSDGGPYQETQYF. The CDR3 nucleotides are TGTGCCAGCAGCGATGGCGGGCCGTACCAAGAGACCCAGTACTTC.

V gene TRBV5-1 combines with J gene TRBJ2-1; TRBD2 agrees at 13 bases. The V gene end was trimmed by 4 bases and the J gene end by 1 base; junction bases not matched to a gene: 2. The CDR3 is 16 residues long. From germline, CDR1 is SGHRS and CDR2 YFSETQ. CDR3 in DNA: TGCGCCAGCAGCATGACTAGCGGGAGGTCCTACAATGAGCAGTTCTTC. As protein: CASSMTSGRSYNEQFF.

V and J are TRBV7-9 and TRBJ1-4, with D perhaps TRBD1 (6 bases). CDR3 length: 14 amino acids. V lost 4 bases and J 7 bases, leaving 13 bases between the germline ends. Germline assignment: CDR1 SEHNR and CDR2 FQNEAQ (reference sequence). This CDR3 reads CASSSYREGEKLFF. For the CDR3, the DNA is TGTGCCAGCAGCTCCTACAGGGAGGGTGAAAAACTGTTTTTT.

This sequence joins TRBV24-1 and TRBJ2-5; D is unresolved. V lost 3 bases and J 9 bases, leaving 10 bases between the germline ends. This CDR3 spans 12 amino acids. Germline CDR1 reads KGHDR; CDR2 reads SFDVKD. CDR3 residues: CATSDGDGAQYF. CDR3 nucleotides: TGTGCCACCAGTGATGGAGATGGGGCCCAGTACTTC.

The CDR3 loop is CASSLEAATEQYF. In DNA form, the CDR3 reads TGCGCCAGCAGCTTGGAGGCAGCTACCGAGCAGTACTTC. This chain connects TRBV5-1 to TRBJ2-7; no definite D call. Germline loops: CDR1 SGHRS, CDR2 YFSETQ. V lost 0 bases and J lost 6, with 10 bases in between. The CDR3 has 13 amino acids.

The table lists this clone with a count of one. The same CDR3 can be traced to other DNA sequences in this sample. This chain joins TRBV19 and TRBJ2-7, with TRBD1 matching over 7 bases. This CDR3 is built from 12 residues. The germline V gene encodes CDR1 LNHDA and CDR2 SQIVND (reference sequence). With V trimmed by 5 bases and J by 3 bases, 1 base remained unmatched. The CDR3 sequence: CASSPGGYEQYF. CDR3 DNA: TGTGCCAGTAGTCCAGGGGGCTACGAGCAGTACTTC.